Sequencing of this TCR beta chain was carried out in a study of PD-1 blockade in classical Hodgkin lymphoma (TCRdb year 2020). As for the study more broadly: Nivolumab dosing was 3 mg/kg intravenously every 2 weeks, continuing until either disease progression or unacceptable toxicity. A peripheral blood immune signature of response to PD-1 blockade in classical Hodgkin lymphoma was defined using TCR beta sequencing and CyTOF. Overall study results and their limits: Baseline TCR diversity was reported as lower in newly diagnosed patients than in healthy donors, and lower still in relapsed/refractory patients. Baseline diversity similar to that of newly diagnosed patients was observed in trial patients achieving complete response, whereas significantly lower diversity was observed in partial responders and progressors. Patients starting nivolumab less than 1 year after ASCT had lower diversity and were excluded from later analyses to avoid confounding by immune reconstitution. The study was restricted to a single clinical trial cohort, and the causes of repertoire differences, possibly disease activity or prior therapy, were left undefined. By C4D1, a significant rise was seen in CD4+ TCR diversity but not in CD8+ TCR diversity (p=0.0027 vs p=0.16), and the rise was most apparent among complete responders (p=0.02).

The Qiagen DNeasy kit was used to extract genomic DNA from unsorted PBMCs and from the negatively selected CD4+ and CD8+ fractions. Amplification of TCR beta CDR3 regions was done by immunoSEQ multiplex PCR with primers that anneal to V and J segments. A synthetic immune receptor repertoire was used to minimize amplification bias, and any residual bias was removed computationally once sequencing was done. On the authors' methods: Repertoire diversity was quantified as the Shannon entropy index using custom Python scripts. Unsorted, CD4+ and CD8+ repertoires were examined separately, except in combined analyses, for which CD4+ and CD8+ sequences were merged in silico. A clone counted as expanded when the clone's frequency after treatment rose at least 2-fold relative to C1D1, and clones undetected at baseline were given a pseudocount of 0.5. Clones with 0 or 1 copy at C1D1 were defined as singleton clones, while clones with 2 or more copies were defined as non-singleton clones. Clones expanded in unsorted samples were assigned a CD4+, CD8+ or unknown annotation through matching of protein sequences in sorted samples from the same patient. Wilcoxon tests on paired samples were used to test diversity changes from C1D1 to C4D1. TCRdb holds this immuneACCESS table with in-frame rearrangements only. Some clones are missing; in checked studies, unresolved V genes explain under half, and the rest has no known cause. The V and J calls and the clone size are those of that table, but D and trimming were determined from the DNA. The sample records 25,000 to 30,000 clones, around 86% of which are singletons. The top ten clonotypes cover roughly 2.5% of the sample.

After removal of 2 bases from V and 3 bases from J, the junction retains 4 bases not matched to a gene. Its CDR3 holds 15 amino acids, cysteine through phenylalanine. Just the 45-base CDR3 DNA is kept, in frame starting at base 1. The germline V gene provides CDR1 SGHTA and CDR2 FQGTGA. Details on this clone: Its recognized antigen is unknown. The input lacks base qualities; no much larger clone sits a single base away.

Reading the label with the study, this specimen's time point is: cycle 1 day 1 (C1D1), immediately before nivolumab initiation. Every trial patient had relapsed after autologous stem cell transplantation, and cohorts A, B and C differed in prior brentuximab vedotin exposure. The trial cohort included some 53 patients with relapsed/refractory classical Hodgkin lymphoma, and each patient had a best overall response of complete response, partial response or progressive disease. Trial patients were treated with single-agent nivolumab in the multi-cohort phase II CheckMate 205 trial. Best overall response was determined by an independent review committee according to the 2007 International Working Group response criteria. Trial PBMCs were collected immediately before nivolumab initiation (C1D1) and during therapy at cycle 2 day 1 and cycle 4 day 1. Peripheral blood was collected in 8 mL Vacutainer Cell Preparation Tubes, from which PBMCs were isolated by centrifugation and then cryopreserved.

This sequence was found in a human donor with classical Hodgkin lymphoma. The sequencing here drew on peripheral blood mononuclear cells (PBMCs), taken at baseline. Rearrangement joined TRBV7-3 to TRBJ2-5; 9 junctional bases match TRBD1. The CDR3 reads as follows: CASSLYGTGKETQYF. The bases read TGTGCCAGCAGCTTATATGGGACAGGGAAAGAGACCCAGTACTTC.